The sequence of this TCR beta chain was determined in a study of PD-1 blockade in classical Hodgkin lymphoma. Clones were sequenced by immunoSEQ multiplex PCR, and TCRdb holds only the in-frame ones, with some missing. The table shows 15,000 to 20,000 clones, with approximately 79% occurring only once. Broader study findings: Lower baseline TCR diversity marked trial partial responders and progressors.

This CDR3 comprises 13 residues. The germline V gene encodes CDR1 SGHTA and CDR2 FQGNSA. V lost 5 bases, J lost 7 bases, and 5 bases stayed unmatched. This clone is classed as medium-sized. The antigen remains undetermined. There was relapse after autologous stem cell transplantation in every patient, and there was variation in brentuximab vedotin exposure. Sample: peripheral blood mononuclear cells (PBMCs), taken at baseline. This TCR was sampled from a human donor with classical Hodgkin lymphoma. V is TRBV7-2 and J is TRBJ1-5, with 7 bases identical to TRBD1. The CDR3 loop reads CASSETGQQPQHF. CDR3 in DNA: TGTGCCAGCAGCGAGACAGGGCAACAGCCCCAGCATTTT.